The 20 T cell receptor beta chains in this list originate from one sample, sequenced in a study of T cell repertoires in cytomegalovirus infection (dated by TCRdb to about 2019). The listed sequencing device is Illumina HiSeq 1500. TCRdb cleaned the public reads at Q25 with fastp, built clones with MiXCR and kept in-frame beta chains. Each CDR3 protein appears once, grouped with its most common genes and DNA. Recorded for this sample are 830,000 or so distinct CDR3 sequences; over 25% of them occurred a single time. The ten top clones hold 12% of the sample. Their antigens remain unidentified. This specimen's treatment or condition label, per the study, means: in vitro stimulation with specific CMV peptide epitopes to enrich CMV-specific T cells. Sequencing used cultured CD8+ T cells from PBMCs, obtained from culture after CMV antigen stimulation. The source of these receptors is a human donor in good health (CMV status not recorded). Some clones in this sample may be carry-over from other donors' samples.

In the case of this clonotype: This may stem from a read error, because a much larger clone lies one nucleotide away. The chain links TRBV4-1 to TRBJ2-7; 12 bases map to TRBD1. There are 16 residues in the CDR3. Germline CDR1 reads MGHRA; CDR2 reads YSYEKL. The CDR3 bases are TGCGCCAACAGCCTCACCCCGGGACAGGGGGCGGCCGAGCAGTACTTC. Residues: CANSLTPGQGAAEQYF.

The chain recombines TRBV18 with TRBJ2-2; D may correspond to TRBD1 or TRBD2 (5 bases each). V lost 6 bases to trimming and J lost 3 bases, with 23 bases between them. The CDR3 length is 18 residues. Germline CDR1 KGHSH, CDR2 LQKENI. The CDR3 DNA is TGTGCCAGCTCGCCAAGGGGTTCTCGACCCGGGGACACCGGGGAGCTGTTTTTT. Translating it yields CASSPRGSRPGDTGELFF.

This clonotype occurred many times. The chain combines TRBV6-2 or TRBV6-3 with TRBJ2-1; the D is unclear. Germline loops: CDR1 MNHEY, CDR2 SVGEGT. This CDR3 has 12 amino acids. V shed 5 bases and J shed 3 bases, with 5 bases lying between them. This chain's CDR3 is CASSALYNEQFF. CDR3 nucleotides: TGTGCCAGCAGTGCCCTCTACAATGAGCAGTTCTTC.

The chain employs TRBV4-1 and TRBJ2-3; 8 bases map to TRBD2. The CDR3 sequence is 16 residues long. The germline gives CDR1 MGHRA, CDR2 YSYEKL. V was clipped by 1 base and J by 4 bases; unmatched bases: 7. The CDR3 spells CASSQGNGLAADTQYF. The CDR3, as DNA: TGCGCCAGCAGCCAAGGAAACGGACTAGCTGCAGATACGCAGTATTTT.

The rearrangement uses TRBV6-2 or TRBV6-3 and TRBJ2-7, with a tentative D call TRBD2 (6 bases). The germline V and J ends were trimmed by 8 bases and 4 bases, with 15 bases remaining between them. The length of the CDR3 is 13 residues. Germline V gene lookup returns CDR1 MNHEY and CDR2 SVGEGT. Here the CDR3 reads CASGRGYAYEQYV. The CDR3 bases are TGTGCCAGCGGCCGGGGGTACGCTTACGAGCAGTACGTC.

The CDR3 region is CASSIRTSGGNNEQFF. The CDR3 bases are TGTGCCAGCAGCATACGGACTAGCGGGGGCAACAATGAGCAGTTCTTC. The J gene is TRBJ2-1, the V gene TRBV9, with 13 bases matching TRBD2. Germline CDR1 SGDLS, CDR2 YYNGEE. CDR3 length: 16 amino acids. V gave up 4 bases and J gave up 5 bases; unmatched junction bases: 6.

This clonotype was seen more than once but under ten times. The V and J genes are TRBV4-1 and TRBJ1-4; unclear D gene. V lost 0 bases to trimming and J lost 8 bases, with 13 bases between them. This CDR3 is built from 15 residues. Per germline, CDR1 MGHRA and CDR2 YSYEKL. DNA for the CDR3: TGCGCCAGCAGCCAAGATCCGGGAGCAGACGAAAAACTGTTTTTT. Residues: CASSQDPGADEKLFF.

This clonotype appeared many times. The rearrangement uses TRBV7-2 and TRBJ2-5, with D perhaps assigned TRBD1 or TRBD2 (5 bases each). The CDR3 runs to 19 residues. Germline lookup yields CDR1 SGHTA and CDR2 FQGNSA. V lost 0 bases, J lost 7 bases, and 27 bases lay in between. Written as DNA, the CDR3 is TGTGCCAGCAGCTTAGCGCTAAGTAGGCCGGGACCCAAAAAGCGGACCCAGTACTTC. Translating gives CASSLALSRPGPKKRTQYF.

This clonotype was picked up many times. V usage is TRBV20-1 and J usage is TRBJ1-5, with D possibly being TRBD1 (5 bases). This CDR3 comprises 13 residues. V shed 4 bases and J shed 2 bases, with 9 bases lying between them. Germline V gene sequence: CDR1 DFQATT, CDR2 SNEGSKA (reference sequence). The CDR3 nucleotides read TGCAGTGCTAACGGGGGTGGCAATCAGCCCCAGCATTTT. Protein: CSANGGGNQPQHF.

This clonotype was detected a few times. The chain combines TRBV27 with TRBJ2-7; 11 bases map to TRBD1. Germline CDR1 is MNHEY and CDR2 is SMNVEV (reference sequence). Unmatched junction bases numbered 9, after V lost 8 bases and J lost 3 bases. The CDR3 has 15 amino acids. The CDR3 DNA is TGTGCCAGCGGCCGGGACAGGGGGACTCACTACGAGCAGTACTTC. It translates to CASGRDRGTHYEQYF.

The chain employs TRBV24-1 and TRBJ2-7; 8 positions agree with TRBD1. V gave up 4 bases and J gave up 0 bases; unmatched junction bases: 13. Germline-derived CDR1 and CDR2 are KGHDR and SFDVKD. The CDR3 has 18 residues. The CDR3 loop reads CATSDDPGQEPSSYEQYV. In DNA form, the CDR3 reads TGTGCCACCAGTGACGATCCGGGACAGGAACCGAGCTCCTACGAGCAGTACGTC.

The DNA of the CDR3 is TGCGCCAGCAGCTTCCGGACGGGGGAGGGCGAGACCCAGTACTTC. Its protein is CASSFRTGEGETQYF. This chain links TRBV4-1 with TRBJ2-5; 7 bases are a match to TRBD2. The CDR3 is 15 residues long. The V gene end was trimmed by 5 bases and the J gene end by 5 bases; junction bases not matched to a gene: 11. Germline CDR1 MGHRA, CDR2 YSYEKL.

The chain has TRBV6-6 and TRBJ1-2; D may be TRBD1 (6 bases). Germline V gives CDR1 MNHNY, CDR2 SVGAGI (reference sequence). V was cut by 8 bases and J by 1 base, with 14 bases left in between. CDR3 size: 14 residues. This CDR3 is CASAWTANNYGYTF. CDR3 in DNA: TGTGCCAGCGCTTGGACAGCAAATAACTATGGCTACACCTTC.

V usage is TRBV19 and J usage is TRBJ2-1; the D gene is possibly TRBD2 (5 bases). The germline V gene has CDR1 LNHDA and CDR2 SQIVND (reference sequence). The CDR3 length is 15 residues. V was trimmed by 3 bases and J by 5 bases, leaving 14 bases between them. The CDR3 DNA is TGTGCCAGTAGTATCATAGCCGGGGTGGACAATGAGCAGTTCTTC. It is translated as CASSIIAGVDNEQFF. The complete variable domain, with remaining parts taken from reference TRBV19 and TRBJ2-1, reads DGGITQSPKYLFRKEGQNVTLSCEQNLNHDAMYWYRQDPGQGLRLIYYSQIVNDFQKGDIAEGYSVSREKKESFPLTVTSAQKNPTAFYLCASSIIAGVDNEQFFGPGTRLTVL.

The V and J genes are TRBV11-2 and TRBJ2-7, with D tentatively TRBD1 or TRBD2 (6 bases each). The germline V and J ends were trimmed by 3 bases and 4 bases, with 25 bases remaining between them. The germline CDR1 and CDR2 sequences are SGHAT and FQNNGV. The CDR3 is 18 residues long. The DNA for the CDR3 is TGTGCCAGCAGCTTCCACCTTCCGGGGGCAGGGAACCCTTACGAGCAGTACTTC. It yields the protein CASSFHLPGAGNPYEQYF.

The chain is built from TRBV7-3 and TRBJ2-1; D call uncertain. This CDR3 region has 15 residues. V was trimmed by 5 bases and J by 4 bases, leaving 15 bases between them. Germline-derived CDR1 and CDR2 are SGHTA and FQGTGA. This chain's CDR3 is CASSVIGRVYNEQFF. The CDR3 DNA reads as TGTGCCAGCAGCGTTATAGGAAGGGTATACAATGAGCAGTTCTTC.

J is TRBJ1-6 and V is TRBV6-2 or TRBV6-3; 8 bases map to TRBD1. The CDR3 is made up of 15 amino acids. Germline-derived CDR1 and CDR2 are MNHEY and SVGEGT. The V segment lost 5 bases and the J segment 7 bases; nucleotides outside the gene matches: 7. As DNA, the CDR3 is TGTGCCAGCAGTGCAACGAGGGACAGGAATTCACCCCTCCACTTT. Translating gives CASSATRDRNSPLHF.

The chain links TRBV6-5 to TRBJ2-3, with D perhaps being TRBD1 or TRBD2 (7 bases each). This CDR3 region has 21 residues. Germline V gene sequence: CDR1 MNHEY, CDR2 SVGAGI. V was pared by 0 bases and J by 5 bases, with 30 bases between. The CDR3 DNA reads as TGTGCCAGCAGTTACTCTCCCATCTCCCCACTCAGGGGGGGAAGAAGAGATACGCAGTATTTT. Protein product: CASSYSPISPLRGGRRDTQYF.

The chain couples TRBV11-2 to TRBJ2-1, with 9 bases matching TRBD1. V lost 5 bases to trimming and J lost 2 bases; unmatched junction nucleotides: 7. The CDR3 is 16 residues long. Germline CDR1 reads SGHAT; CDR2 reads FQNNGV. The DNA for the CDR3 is TGTGCCAGCAGCATAGGACAGGGGACAACCTACAATGAGCAGTTCTTC. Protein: CASSIGQGTTYNEQFF. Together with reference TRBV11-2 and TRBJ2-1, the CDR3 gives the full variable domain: EAGVAQSPRYKIIEKRQSVAFWCNPISGHATLYWYQQILGQGPKLLIQFQNNGVVDDSQLPKDRFSAERLKGVDSTLKIQPAKLEDSAVYLCASSIGQGTTYNEQFFGPGTRLTVL.

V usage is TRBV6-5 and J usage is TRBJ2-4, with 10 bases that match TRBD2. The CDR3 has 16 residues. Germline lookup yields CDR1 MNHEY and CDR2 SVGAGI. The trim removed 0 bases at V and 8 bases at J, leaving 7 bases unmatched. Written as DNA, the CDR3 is TGTGCCAGCAGTTACTCGCGAGCCAGCGGGGGGGACATTCAGTACTTC. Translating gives CASSYSRASGGDIQYF.